This T cell receptor beta chain was sequenced in a study of T cell repertoires in cytomegalovirus infection. This clonotype has a count of ten or more. The antigen remains unidentified. MiXCR was run by TCRdb on the reads, yielding one entry per CDR3 protein. The sample includes approximately 89,000 distinct CDR3 sequences, approximately 30% of them seen just once. CDR3 size: 16 residues. Germline V gives CDR1 MGHRA, CDR2 YSYEKL. V lost 1 base, J lost 2 bases, and 5 bases stayed unmatched. The chain has TRBV4-1 and TRBJ2-7, with 10 bases fitting TRBD2. The TCR originated in a human donor in good health (CMV status not recorded). Some clones in this sample may be carry-over from other donors' samples. Material: CD8+ T cells from cultured PBMCs, obtained from culture after CMV antigen stimulation. The CDR3: CASSQAAAGGTYEQYF. The CDR3 DNA follows: TGCGCCAGCAGCCAAGCAGCAGCGGGGGGGACCTACGAGCAGTACTTC.